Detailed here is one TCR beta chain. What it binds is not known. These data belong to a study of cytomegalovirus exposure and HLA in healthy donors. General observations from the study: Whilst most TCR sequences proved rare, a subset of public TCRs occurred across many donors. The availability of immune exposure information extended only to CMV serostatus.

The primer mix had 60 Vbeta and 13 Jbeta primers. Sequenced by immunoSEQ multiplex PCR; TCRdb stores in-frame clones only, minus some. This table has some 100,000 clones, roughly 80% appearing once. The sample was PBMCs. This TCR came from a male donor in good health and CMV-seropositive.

CDR3 sequence: CASTPGTALSDTQYF. The CDR3 DNA is TGTGCCAGCACCCCCGGGACAGCGCTATCAGATACGCAGTATTTT. This chain uses TRBV6-5 with TRBJ2-3; TRBD1 aligns across 7 bases. The V segment lost 7 bases and the J segment 4 bases; nucleotides outside the gene matches: 11. Germline lookup yields CDR1 MNHEY and CDR2 SVGAGI. The CDR3 extends over 15 amino acids.